This entry lists 2 T cell receptor beta chains sequenced from one sample in a study of regulatory T cells in long-lasting Graves disease (dated by TCRdb to 2020 to 2023). The intended sense of this specimen's time point label: persistent/refractory GD, antithyroid drugs over 5 years with positive TRAb. For both TCR sequencing and RNA sequencing, RNA was extracted from PBMCs in TRIzol. The library was generated by multiplex PCR. The instrument was an Illumina HiSeq 4000. iRepertoire HTBI primers and Arm-PCR amplification of CDR3 regions were used to construct TCR beta libraries. The raw public data were reprocessed by TCRdb itself: fastp quality trimming at Q25, MiXCR clonotype calling, in-frame beta chains only. When rows share a CDR3 protein, they turn into one entry using the most common DNA and genes. The sample table records about 460,000 distinct CDR3 sequences; roughly 22% of these occur just once. About 12% of the sample is held by the ten biggest clonotypes.

Sequences were derived from peripheral blood mononuclear cells (PBMCs), sampled when the disease was refractory, from a patient treated with antithyroid drugs. These receptors originate from a female donor with Graves disease.

This clonotype was seen many times. The rearrangement uses TRBV5-1 and TRBJ1-6; the D gene is possibly TRBD1 (5 bases). CDR1 and CDR2 (germline): SGHRS, YFSETQ. The CDR3 is 14 residues long. The V gene lost 2 bases and the J gene lost 7 bases, with 10 bases spanning the gap. As DNA, the CDR3 is TGCGCCAGCAGCTTACTGCGGGGGAATTCACCCCTCCACTTT. It codes for CASSLLRGNSPLHF.

V gene TRBV7-9 combines with J gene TRBJ1-2; 7 bases are a match to TRBD1. V lost 5 bases and J lost 8; bases outside the gene matches: 11. This CDR3 has 14 residues. Germline CDR1 is SEHNR and CDR2 is FQNEAQ (reference sequence). In nucleotides, the CDR3 is TGTGCCAGCAGCCGCGGGACAGCTAAGTCGGGCTACACCTTC. This translates into CASSRGTAKSGYTF.